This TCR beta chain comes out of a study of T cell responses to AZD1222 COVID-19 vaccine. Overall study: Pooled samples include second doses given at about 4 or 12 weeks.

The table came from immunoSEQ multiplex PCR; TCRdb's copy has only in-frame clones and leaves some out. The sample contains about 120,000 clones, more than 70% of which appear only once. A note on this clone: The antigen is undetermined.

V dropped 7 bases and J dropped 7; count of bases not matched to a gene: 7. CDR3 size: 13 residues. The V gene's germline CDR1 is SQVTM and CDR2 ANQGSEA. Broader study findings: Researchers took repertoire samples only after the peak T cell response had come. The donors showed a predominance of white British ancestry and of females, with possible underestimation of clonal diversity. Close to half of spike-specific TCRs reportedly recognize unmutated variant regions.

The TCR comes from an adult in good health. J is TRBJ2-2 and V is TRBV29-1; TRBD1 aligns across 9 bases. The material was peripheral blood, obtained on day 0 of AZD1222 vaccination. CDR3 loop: CSAQGAPVGELFF. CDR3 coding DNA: TGCAGCGCACAGGGGGCCCCGGTCGGGGAGCTGTTTTTT.